These 32 T cell receptor beta chains were all obtained from the same sample, sequenced in a study of blood T cell repertoires in COVID-19. Clones were sequenced by immunoSEQ multiplex PCR, and TCRdb holds only the in-frame ones, with some missing. The sample consists of approximately 150,000 clones, almost 80% of them appearing once. The material sequenced was peripheral blood. Receptor source: a man aged 50 to 59 with active or convalescent COVID-19.

In regard to this clone: Other DNA sequences in the sample encode the same CDR3. The chain has TRBV3-1 (or the pseudogene TRBV3-2) and TRBJ2-1; 11 bases match TRBD2. V lost 4 bases, J lost 0 bases, and 2 bases stayed unmatched. The germline V gene has CDR1 LGHDT and CDR2 YNNKEL (reference sequence). The CDR3 spans 16 residues. The CDR3 region has the DNA TGTGCCAGCAGCCGAACTAGCGGGAGCTCCTACAATGAGCAGTTCTTC. It translates to CASSRTSGSSYNEQFF.

The V gene is TRBV11-2, the J gene TRBJ2-1; D may be TRBD2 (6 bases). From germline, CDR1 is SGHAT and CDR2 FQNNGV. V was clipped by 4 bases and J by 8 bases, with 18 bases between them. The CDR3 runs to 15 residues. The CDR3 protein is CASSSGLHLRDEQFF. The CDR3 DNA reads as TGTGCCAGCAGCTCGGGACTTCATTTACGGGATGAGCAGTTCTTC.

The chain uses TRBV2 and TRBJ1-4; no reliable D call. The CDR3 extends over 14 amino acids. The V end was cut by 4 bases, the J end by 5 bases, with 11 bases between. CDR1 SNHLY and CDR2 FYNNEI come from the germline V gene. CDR3 DNA: TGTGCCAGCAGTGTGGGCCCATTCAATGAAAAACTGTTTTTT. It yields the protein CASSVGPFNEKLFF.

In this sample, this clone turned up once. The chain employs TRBV25-1 and TRBJ1-2; 8 bases agree with TRBD1. Looked up from germline, CDR1 is MGHDK and CDR2 is SYGVNS. V was pared by 2 bases and J by 7 bases, with 9 bases of the junction left unmatched. The CDR3 is made up of 15 amino acids. As DNA, the CDR3 is TGTGCCAGCAGTGAAGCCAGGTCAGGGGGCAGTGGCTACACCTTC. Protein: CASSEARSGGSGYTF.

V usage is TRBV18 and J usage is TRBJ1-4, with D possibly being TRBD1 (5 bases). The CDR3 contains 14 residues. From germline, CDR1 is KGHSH and CDR2 LQKENI. Trimming took 2 bases from V and 5 from J, leaving 9 bases between them. CDR3 DNA sequence: TGTGCCAGCTCACCAGAGACAGAGAATGAAAAACTGTTTTTT. Amino acids: CASSPETENEKLFF.

The chain has TRBV30 and TRBJ2-7, with TRBD2 matching over 14 bases. Unmatched junction bases numbered 3, after V lost 0 bases and J lost 5 bases. Per the germline V gene, CDR1 is GTSNPN and CDR2 is SVGIG (reference sequence). The CDR3 is made up of 15 amino acids. The CDR3 region has the DNA TGTGCCTGGAGTGTAAGGGGACTAGCGGGAGACGAGCAGTACTTC. Translated, it gives CAWSVRGLAGDEQYF.

This clone was counted once. The rearrangement uses TRBV7-7 and TRBJ2-5; the D gene is possibly TRBD1 (6 bases). Germline CDR1 SSHAT, CDR2 FNYEAQ (reference sequence). V dropped 0 bases and J dropped 4 bases, with 12 bases sitting between them. This CDR3 has 15 residues. The CDR3 DNA sequence: TGTGCCAGCAGCTTAGCGTTAGGACAGTTAGAGACCCAGTACTTC. Encoded protein: CASSLALGQLETQYF. The full variable domain, rest sourced from reference TRBV7-7 and TRBJ2-5, is GAGVSQSPRYKVTKRGQDVTLRCDPISSHATLYWYQQALGQGPEFLTYFNYEAQPDKSGLPSDRFSAERPEGSISTLTIQRTEQRDSAMYRCASSLALGQLETQYFGPGTRLLVL.

This chain links TRBV20-1 with TRBJ2-1; 12 bases fit TRBD2. Germline CDR1 DFQATT, CDR2 SNEGSKA (reference sequence). Trimming at V came to 7 bases and at J to 15 bases, leaving 7 bases not matched to a gene. The CDR3 is made up of 11 amino acids. The CDR3 coding sequence is TGCAGTGTTTCTAGCGGGAGGGCCCCGTTCTTC. It encodes CSVSSGRAPFF.

A few counts support this clone. The genes are TRBV9 and TRBJ1-1; a possible D gene is TRBD1 (5 bases). Germline V gene lookup returns CDR1 SGDLS and CDR2 YYNGEE. The CDR3 is 15 residues long. Trimming removed 4 bases at V and 1 base at J, with 14 bases between. CDR3 bases: TGTGCCAGCAGCCCAGACGGGGGAACGAACACTGAAGCTTTCTTT. Its translation: CASSPDGGTNTEAFF. Full variable domain (rest looked up from reference TRBV9 and TRBJ1-1): DSGVTQTPKHLITATGQRVTLRCSPRSGDLSVYWYQQSLDQGLQFLIQYYNGEERAKGNILERFSAQQFPDLHSELNLSSLELGDSALYFCASSPDGGTNTEAFFGQGTRLTVV.

The chain is built from TRBV5-6 and TRBJ2-2; 9 nucleotides align to TRBD1. CDR3 size: 13 residues. Germline assignment: CDR1 SGHDT and CDR2 YYEEEE. With V trimmed by 3 bases and J by 9 bases, 3 bases remained unmatched. CDR3 protein: CASSWDRDRELFF. The CDR3 DNA reads as TGTGCCAGCAGCTGGGACAGGGACAGGGAGCTGTTTTTT.

The chain joins TRBV7-3 to TRBJ2-1, with D possibly being TRBD1 (5 bases). V dropped 0 bases and J dropped 5 bases, with 5 bases sitting between them. The CDR3 is made up of 13 amino acids. Germline CDR1 is SGHTA and CDR2 is FQGTGA. This CDR3 is CASSLTTDNEQFF. CDR3 in DNA: TGTGCCAGCAGCTTAACGACAGACAATGAGCAGTTCTTC.

The rearrangement uses TRBV9 and TRBJ2-2, with D perhaps TRBD2 (6 bases). The CDR3 covers 15 residues. Germline CDR1 reads SGDLS; CDR2 reads YYNGEE. V lost 0 bases, J lost 7 bases, and 13 bases lay in between. The CDR3 here is CASSVVDGSGGELFF. CDR3 bases: TGTGCCAGCAGCGTAGTGGACGGGAGTGGCGGGGAGCTGTTTTTT.

This clone was counted only a few times. This chain uses TRBV11-2 with TRBJ2-7; D is possibly TRBD1 (6 bases). V lost 5 bases, J lost 4 bases, and 6 bases lay in between. Per the germline V gene, CDR1 is SGHAT and CDR2 is FQNNGV. This CDR3 region has 11 residues. CDR3 in amino acids: CASSRGYEQYF. The DNA of the CDR3 is TGTGCCAGCAGCAGGGGGTACGAGCAGTACTTC.

The gene calls are TRBV6-1 and TRBJ2-5; 9 bases map to TRBD2. CDR3 length equals 15 residues. Germline V gene data show CDR1 as MNHNS and CDR2 as SASEGT. J lost 4 bases, V lost 2 bases, and 5 bases had no gene match. The CDR3: CASSELAGGAETQYF. CDR3 nucleotides: TGTGCCAGCAGTGAACTCGCGGGGGGGGCAGAGACCCAGTACTTC.

The V call is TRBV25-1, the J call TRBJ2-3; 9 bases match TRBD2. The CDR3 has 13 residues. Germline V gene data show CDR1 as MGHDK and CDR2 as SYGVNS. Unmatched junction bases numbered 1, after V lost 9 bases and J lost 0 bases. Here the CDR3 reads CASSGGSTDTQYF. CDR3 DNA sequence: TGTGCCAGTAGCGGGGGTAGCACAGATACGCAGTATTTT.

CDR3 amino acids: CASSSEGAGYEKLFF. The CDR3 DNA is TGTGCCAGCAGCTCCGAGGGGGCGGGGTATGAAAAACTGTTTTTT. The J gene is TRBJ1-4, the V gene TRBV7-3, with TRBD1 matching over 7 bases. The CDR3 loop spans 15 amino acids. Looked up from germline, CDR1 is SGHTA and CDR2 is FQGTGA. V shed 4 bases and J 6 bases; nucleotides not matched to a gene: 8.

The chain links TRBV12-5 to TRBJ2-5, with TRBD1 matching over 7 bases. Looked up from germline, CDR1 is LGHNT and CDR2 is FRNRAP. The CDR3 has 14 amino acids. V lost 1 base to trimming and J lost 7 bases; unmatched junction nucleotides: 6. The CDR3 loop is CASGLDRGLVTQYF. The CDR3 coding sequence is TGTGCTAGTGGTTTGGACAGGGGATTGGTGACCCAGTACTTC.

The chain employs TRBV2 and TRBJ2-1; 12 positions match TRBD2. The CDR3 covers 15 residues. Looked up from germline, CDR1 is SNHLY and CDR2 is FYNNEI. Germline trimming cut 6 bases from V and 3 bases from J; bases unmatched to any gene: 3. Written as DNA, the CDR3 is TGTGCCAGCAGAGCTAGCGGGAGGGACTACAATGAGCAGTTCTTC. This translates into CASRASGRDYNEQFF.

V and J are TRBV5-5 and TRBJ2-1; TRBD1 matches 9 bases. Losses at the gene ends were 4 bases for V and 2 bases for J; bases not matched to a gene: 1. Germline V gene data show CDR1 as SGHKS and CDR2 as YYEKEE (reference sequence). CDR3 size: 14 residues. For the CDR3, the DNA is TGTGCCAGCAGCAGGACAGGGGCCTACAATGAGCAGTTCTTC. It encodes CASSRTGAYNEQFF. Complete variable domain (other parts from reference TRBV5-5 and TRBJ2-1): DAGVTQSPTHLIKTRGQQVTLRCSPISGHKSVSWYQQVLGQGPQFIFQYYEKEERGRGNFPDRFSARQFPNYSSELNVNALLLGDSALYLCASSRTGAYNEQFFGPGTRLTVL.

The rearrangement uses TRBV19 and TRBJ1-2; D not certain. V was cut by 5 bases and J by 8 bases, with 18 bases left in between. Germline values: CDR1 LNHDA, CDR2 SQIVND (reference sequence). This CDR3 is 14 amino acids long. The DNA of the CDR3 is TGTGCCAGTAGTCCTAGCCGGACCCCGAGGGGCTACACCTTC. This codes for CASSPSRTPRGYTF. Drawing the rest from reference TRBV19 and TRBJ1-2, the complete variable domain is DGGITQSPKYLFRKEGQNVTLSCEQNLNHDAMYWYRQDPGQGLRLIYYSQIVNDFQKGDIAEGYSVSREKKESFPLTVTSAQKNPTAFYLCASSPSRTPRGYTFGSGTRLTVV.

The genes are TRBV10-3 and TRBJ1-3; TRBD1 matches 10 bases. Trimming cost V 10 bases and J 4 bases; bases outside gene matches: 7. There are 14 residues in the CDR3. The V gene's germline CDR1 is ENHRY and CDR2 SYGVKD. The CDR3 region has the DNA TGTGCCACTCGACAGGGGGCGAGCGGAAACACCATATATTTT. Translated: CATRQGASGNTIYF.

The genes are TRBV7-2 and TRBJ2-7; 11 bases agree with TRBD2. Germline values: CDR1 SGHTA, CDR2 FQGNSA. The junction had 1 base not matched to a gene; V was cut back by 1 base and J by 2 bases. The CDR3 sequence is 15 residues long. The CDR3, as DNA: TGTGCCAGCAGCTTAGTAGCGGGAGGGCCCTACGAGCAGTACTTC. Amino acid sequence: CASSLVAGGPYEQYF.

This rearrangement joins TRBV29-1 to TRBJ1-3, with TRBD1 matching over 9 bases. V lost 5 bases, J lost 0 bases, and 5 bases stayed unmatched. Germline V gives CDR1 SQVTM, CDR2 ANQGSEA. The CDR3 has 15 amino acids. CDR3 sequence reads: CSVFGTGPSGNTIYF. CDR3 bases: TGCAGCGTTTTTGGGACAGGGCCCTCTGGAAACACCATATATTTT.

The chain carries TRBV27 and TRBJ1-2, with D possibly TRBD1 on 5 matching bases. The length of the CDR3 is 15 residues. Per the germline V gene, CDR1 is MNHEY and CDR2 is SMNVEV (reference sequence). V lost 6 bases and J 4 bases, leaving 18 bases between the germline ends. CDR3: CASRGGGLGSYGYTF. The CDR3 region has the DNA TGTGCCAGCAGGGGTGGGGGGTTGGGGAGCTATGGCTACACCTTC.

The chain links TRBV6-2 or TRBV6-3 to TRBJ2-7; the match to TRBD2 covers 9 bases. V dropped 6 bases and J dropped 3; count of bases not matched to a gene: 9. The germline V gene has CDR1 MNHEY and CDR2 SVGEGT. The CDR3 spans 15 residues. The chain's CDR3 is CASSLPLAGHYEQYF. For the CDR3, the DNA is TGTGCCAGCAGCCTCCCGCTAGCGGGGCACTACGAGCAGTACTTC.

This clone was detected only a few times. V gene TRBV27 combines with J gene TRBJ2-1, with 9 positions matching TRBD1. The V segment lost 6 bases and the J segment 3 bases; nucleotides outside the gene matches: 6. Germline V gene sequence: CDR1 MNHEY, CDR2 SMNVEV (reference sequence). The CDR3 consists of 15 residues. The CDR3 DNA reads TGTGCCAGCAGCCATGAGGGACAGGGCTACAATGAGCAGTTCTTC. The encoded protein is CASSHEGQGYNEQFF.

The chain is built from TRBV3-1 (or the pseudogene TRBV3-2) and TRBJ2-1; 13 bases agree with TRBD2. CDR3 size: 20 residues. Germline loops: CDR1 LGHDT, CDR2 YNNKEL (reference sequence). The V gene end was trimmed by 1 base and the J gene end by 7 bases; junction bases not matched to a gene: 16. The CDR3 protein is CASSQAGAKTGTSGMNEQFF. CDR3 nucleotide sequence: TGTGCCAGCAGCCAAGCAGGGGCGAAGACCGGGACTAGCGGGATGAATGAGCAGTTCTTC.

By share, this clone ranks as medium-sized (0.01 to 0.1%). The J gene is TRBJ1-1, the V gene TRBV9; D gene ambiguous. The CDR3 length is 14 residues. V was shortened by 3 bases and J by 5 bases, with 14 bases between the two germline ends. Germline assignment: CDR1 SGDLS and CDR2 YYNGEE. CDR3 region: CASSAGGQRTEAFF. The CDR3, as DNA: TGTGCCAGCAGCGCCGGCGGGCAGCGAACTGAAGCTTTCTTT.

The rearrangement links TRBV3-1 (or the pseudogene TRBV3-2) to TRBJ2-7; TRBD2 might be the D (5 bases). Trimming removed 0 bases from V and 2 bases from J, with 11 bases in between. Germline V gene lookup returns CDR1 LGHDT and CDR2 YNNKEL (reference sequence). The length of the CDR3 is 15 residues. Here the CDR3 reads CASSQDTGEPYEQYF. The CDR3 DNA sequence: TGTGCCAGCAGCCAAGATACCGGGGAGCCCTACGAGCAGTACTTC.

The genes are TRBV6-1 and TRBJ1-4; TRBD1 is a possible D gene (6 bases). V was pared by 3 bases and J by 9 bases, with 14 bases between. The CDR3 runs 14 residues. CDR1 and CDR2 from the germline V gene are MNHNS and SASEGT. CDR3 sequence: CASSDEGQMKKLFF. The CDR3 region has the DNA TGTGCCAGCAGTGACGAGGGACAAATGAAAAAACTGTTTTTT.

J is TRBJ2-1 and V is TRBV18; 10 bases match TRBD2. The CDR3 covers 17 residues. Germline V gives CDR1 KGHSH, CDR2 LQKENI. With V trimmed by 2 bases and J by 9 bases, 13 bases remained unmatched. CDR3: CASSPELAGGGNGEQFF. The CDR3 DNA reads TGTGCCAGCTCACCAGAATTAGCGGGAGGAGGTAACGGTGAGCAGTTCTTC.

This chain links TRBV10-3 with TRBJ1-2, with TRBD1 matching 7 bases. The germline V gene has CDR1 ENHRY and CDR2 SYGVKD. This CDR3 comprises 15 residues. Trimming removed 8 bases from V and 1 base from J; junction bases left unmatched: 10. CDR3 nucleotides: TGTGCCATCCGCGCGTTCACAGGGGATAACTATGGCTACACCTTC. Its translation: CAIRAFTGDNYGYTF.